This T cell receptor beta chain stems from a study of T cell clones after liver transplantation. CDR3 length: 15 residues. V was trimmed by 2 bases and J by 0 bases, leaving 12 bases between them. Germline CDR1 reads SGHRS; CDR2 reads YFSETQ. Only in-frame clones appear in the TCRdb table, and some are missing; sequencing was by immunoSEQ multiplex PCR. The table lists tens of thousands of clones, 85% to 90% of them singletons. V and J are TRBV5-1 and TRBJ2-7; tentatively, D is TRBD1 or TRBD2 (5 bases each). Sequenced here: CD4+ T cells from blood, sampled 24 months after liver transplant. The sequence was obtained from a human patient who received a liver transplant. The T cells may partly be graft donor cells. CDR3 sequence (DNA): TGCGCCAGCAGCTTCAACGTCGGGGCCTCCTACGAGCAGTACTTC. Translated, it gives CASSFNVGASYEQYF.